A selection of T cell receptor beta chains follows, all from one sample in a study of blood T cell repertoires in COVID-19. TCRdb keeps only in-frame clones here, not all; method: immunoSEQ multiplex PCR. This sample has about 190,000 clones, with 88% found just once. The sequencing sample was made of peripheral blood. Every receptor here comes from a man aged 40-55 years with active or convalescent COVID-19. The CDR3 runs from the conserved cysteine through the conserved F or W. The D gene is left open where the match is weak. Some rows have no size entry. The others give once, few or many, or a class for an expanded clone.

d_call	v_call	j_call	clone_size	cdr3_aa	cdr3_nt
TRBD1	TRBV5-1	TRBJ1-5	NA	CASSPGQGLQPQHF	TGCGCCAGCAGCCCGGGACAGGGGCTTCAGCCCCAGCATTTT
TRBD1	TRBV19	TRBJ2-5	NA	CASSKQGAGETQYF	TGTGCCAGCAGTAAACAGGGGGCGGGGGAGACCCAGTACTTC
NA	TRBV5-8	TRBJ2-2	NA	CASSLGQRTGELFF	TGTGCCAGCAGCTTGGGGCAGCGGACCGGGGAGCTGTTTTTT
TRBD2	TRBV6-2/TRBV6-3	TRBJ2-3	once	CASSYPPGLAGGTDTQYF	TGTGCCAGCAGCTATCCACCGGGACTAGCGGGAGGCACAGATACGCAGTATTTT
NA	TRBV6-2/TRBV6-3	TRBJ1-5	NA	CASSLQYSNQPQHF	TGTGCCAGCAGCCTGCAGTATAGCAATCAGCCCCAGCATTTT
NA	TRBV25-1	TRBJ2-3	NA	CASSEPGSVTDTQYF	TGTGCCAGCAGTGAACCAGGATCGGTCACAGATACGCAGTATTTT
NA	TRBV5-1	TRBJ2-6	once	CASSLTTTAAGANVLTF	TGCGCCAGCAGCTTGACTACGACGGCTGCTGGGGCCAACGTCCTGACTTTC
NA	TRBV6-1	TRBJ1-2	NA	CASSEREFNYGYTF	TGTGCCAGCAGTGAAAGGGAGTTTAACTATGGCTACACCTTC
NA	TRBV10-3	TRBJ1-1	NA	CAISEYGGLKTEAFF	TGTGCCATCAGTGAATATGGGGGCTTGAAGACTGAAGCTTTCTTT
TRBD1	TRBV28	TRBJ1-4	NA	CASSQPGTDEKLFF	TGTGCCAGCAGTCAACCCGGGACAGATGAAAAACTGTTTTTT
NA	TRBV10-3	TRBJ1-2	NA	CAISDQGNYGYTF	TGTGCCATCAGTGACCAGGGAAACTATGGCTACACCTTC
TRBD1	TRBV5-1	TRBJ1-1	NA	CATSTGGTTEAFF	TGCGCCACCTCGACAGGGGGCACCACTGAAGCTTTCTTT
NA	TRBV18	TRBJ2-5	NA	CASSGFRETQYF	TGTGCCAGCTCAGGCTTTCGAGAGACCCAGTACTTC
TRBD1	TRBV19	TRBJ1-1	NA	CATIQGASTEAFF	TGTGCCACAATACAGGGGGCGAGCACTGAAGCTTTCTTT
NA	TRBV28	TRBJ1-1	NA	CASSSYRALGTEAFF	TGTGCCAGCAGTTCCTACAGGGCCCTTGGAACTGAAGCTTTCTTT
NA	TRBV19	TRBJ1-2	NA	CASSSQGPNYGYTF	TGTGCCAGTAGTTCGCAGGGTCCTAACTATGGCTACACCTTC
NA	TRBV19	TRBJ1-2	NA	CASHTPPGYYGYTF	TGTGCCAGCCACACCCCTCCGGGGTACTATGGCTACACCTTC
TRBD2	TRBV5-1	TRBJ2-6	few	CASSPIAGDSGANVLTF	TGCGCCAGCAGCCCCATAGCGGGGGACTCTGGGGCCAACGTCCTGACTTTC
TRBD1	TRBV27	TRBJ1-2	once	CASSATGTGNYGYTF	TGTGCCAGCAGTGCAACCGGGACAGGGAACTATGGCTACACCTTC
NA	TRBV30	TRBJ1-2	NA	CAWRLWGLSDGYTF	TGTGCCTGGAGATTGTGGGGACTCAGCGATGGCTACACCTTC
NA	TRBV9	TRBJ1-5	NA	CASSVAVTAPDQPQHF	TGTGCCAGCAGCGTAGCGGTAACAGCCCCTGATCAGCCCCAGCATTTT
TRBD1	TRBV3-1/TRBV3-2	TRBJ2-5	NA	CASSQDGTVGETQYF	TGTGCCAGCAGCCAAGACGGGACAGTTGGAGAGACCCAGTACTTC
NA	TRBV6-5	TRBJ1-5	NA	CASSSNGQPQHF	TGTGCCAGCAGTTCGAACGGTCAGCCCCAGCATTTT
NA	TRBV14	TRBJ2-1	once	CASSVTEYNEQFF	TGTGCCAGCAGCGTTACCGAGTACAATGAGCAGTTCTTC
NA	TRBV7-3	TRBJ2-3	NA	CASSPSFLDTQYF	TGTGCCAGCAGCCCCTCTTTCTTGGATACGCAGTATTTT
NA	TRBV28	TRBJ1-5	NA	CASSVVRQPQHF	TGTGCCAGCAGTGTAGTTCGGCAGCCCCAGCATTTT
NA	TRBV6-6	TRBJ1-1	NA	CASSYSPGRPEAFF	TGTGCCAGCAGTTACTCCCCAGGGCGCCCTGAAGCTTTCTTT
NA	TRBV28	TRBJ2-4	NA	CASNRRGGKNIQYF	TGTGCCAGCAACCGTCGGGGAGGCAAAAACATTCAGTACTTC
NA	TRBV30	TRBJ1-1	NA	CAWSDRNTEAFF	TGTGCCTGGAGTGACAGGAACACTGAAGCTTTCTTT
NA	TRBV18	TRBJ1-3	few	CASSPPDRPPFGNTIYF	TGTGCCAGCTCACCACCCGACAGACCTCCTTTCGGAAACACCATATATTTT
NA	TRBV6-1	TRBJ1-2	NA	CASSDGGVPMYGYTF	TGTGCCAGCAGTGACGGAGGAGTCCCCATGTATGGCTACACCTTC
TRBD2	TRBV19	TRBJ2-5	NA	CASSLTTLAGVETQYF	TGTGCCAGTAGCCTAACCACACTAGCGGGAGTAGAGACCCAGTACTTC
NA	TRBV30	TRBJ2-6	NA	CAWNPTIIVSGANVLTF	TGTGCCTGGAATCCTACTATAATAGTTTCTGGGGCCAACGTCCTGACTTTC
NA	TRBV2	TRBJ2-7	NA	CASSRHPGDPLYEQYF	TGTGCCAGCAGTCGTCATCCGGGAGACCCCCTCTACGAGCAGTACTTC
NA	TRBV12-3/TRBV12-4	TRBJ2-2	NA	CASTDDRPGELFF	TGTGCCAGCACCGACGACAGGCCCGGGGAGCTGTTTTTT
NA	TRBV3-1/TRBV3-2	TRBJ2-2	NA	CASSQGYTPGELFF	TGTGCCAGCAGCCAAGGATACACACCCGGGGAGCTGTTTTTT
TRBD2	TRBV5-1	TRBJ2-7	NA	CASSPSGSRYEQYF	TGCGCCAGCAGCCCTAGCGGGAGTAGGTACGAGCAGTACTTC
NA	TRBV6-1	TRBJ1-5	NA	CASSEGQSNQPQHF	TGTGCCAGCAGTGAAGGCCAGAGCAATCAGCCCCAGCATTTT
NA	TRBV12-5	TRBJ2-7	NA	CASVADKSYEQYF	TGTGCTAGTGTAGCAGATAAATCCTACGAGCAGTACTTC
NA	TRBV7-9	TRBJ1-3	NA	CASSLLGDSGNTIYF	TGTGCCAGCAGCTTATTAGGAGACTCTGGAAACACCATATATTTT
NA	TRBV18	TRBJ2-5	NA	CASSPASKETQYF	TGTGCCAGCTCACCAGCCAGTAAAGAGACCCAGTACTTC
TRBD2	TRBV6-6	TRBJ2-5	NA	CASSLASGNQETQYF	TGTGCCAGCAGTTTGGCTAGCGGGAACCAAGAGACCCAGTACTTC
TRBD2	TRBV3-1/TRBV3-2	TRBJ2-3	NA	CASSLGTSGSADTQYF	TGTGCCAGCAGCCTCGGGACTAGCGGGAGCGCAGATACGCAGTATTTT
TRBD2	TRBV6-5	TRBJ2-5	NA	CASRLSGAQETQYF	TGTGCCAGCAGACTTAGCGGGGCCCAAGAGACCCAGTACTTC
NA	TRBV27	TRBJ1-1	NA	CASSLQANTEAFF	TGTGCCAGCAGTCTACAGGCGAACACTGAAGCTTTCTTT